The 10 T cell receptor beta chains below all came from one sample that was sequenced in a study of identical twins. From the 5' RACE reads, TCRdb called clonotypes with MiXCR, one entry per CDR3 protein. The sample includes a few hundred thousand distinct CDR3 sequences, approximately 10% of them seen just once. Sequenced: memory T cells sorted from blood. These receptors were collected from a man aged 45 to 65 in good health.

This clonotype was counted ten times or more. The chain links TRBV7-9 to TRBJ2-7; D is unresolved. Germline assignment: CDR1 SEHNR and CDR2 FQNEAQ (reference sequence). The V and J ends lost 1 base and 5 bases respectively, with 12 bases between them. CDR3 length: 14 amino acids. This CDR3 is CASSLDSRANEQYF. The CDR3 region has the DNA TGTGCCAGCAGCTTAGACTCCCGAGCCAACGAGCAGTACTTC.

V gene TRBV19 combines with J gene TRBJ1-6; TRBD1 agrees at 8 bases. From germline, CDR1 is LNHDA and CDR2 SQIVND (reference sequence). The CDR3 is 14 amino acids. The ends lost 8 bases at V and 8 bases at J; junction bases unmatched: 8. CDR3 amino acids: CASCQGAHDSPLHF. The DNA for the CDR3 is TGTGCCAGTTGCCAGGGGGCGCATGATTCACCCCTCCACTTT.

This clonotype was seen many times. J is TRBJ2-7 and V is TRBV28, with a possible D match to TRBD1 (6 bases). Germline V gene data show CDR1 as MDHEN and CDR2 as SYDVKM. The CDR3 length is 16 residues. The V end lost 6 bases, the J end lost 4 bases, and 22 bases lay between the germline ends. The CDR3 sequence: CASSSFSGQLLYEQYF. In DNA form, the CDR3 reads TGTGCCAGCAGCTCCTTCAGCGGACAGTTACTTTACGAGCAGTACTTC. The full variable domain, its missing parts supplied by reference TRBV28 and TRBJ2-7, is DVKVTQSSRYLVKRTGEKVFLECVQDMDHENMFWYRQDPGLGLRLIYFSYDVKMKEKGDIPEGYSVSREKKERFSLILESASTNQTSMYLCASSSFSGQLLYEQYFGPGTRLTVT.

This clonotype showed up many times. The chain combines TRBV20-1 with TRBJ1-2, with D hard to call. Germline V gives CDR1 DFQATT, CDR2 SNEGSKA (reference sequence). Trimming stripped 3 bases from V and 2 bases from J, with 7 bases between. This CDR3 has 12 residues. The CDR3 DNA reads as TGCAGTGCTAGTGGTTACAACTATGGCTACACCTTC. It yields the protein CSASGYNYGYTF.

A few counts support this clonotype. The chain recombines TRBV4-1 with TRBJ2-7; D tentatively reads TRBD1 or TRBD2 (5 bases each). CDR3 length equals 15 residues. V gave up 4 bases and J gave up 2 bases, with 15 bases separating them. Germline V gives CDR1 MGHRA, CDR2 YSYEKL. Here the CDR3 DNA reads TGCGCCAGCAGCCTCCAACCCGGGGCCGCCTACGAGCAGTACTTC. It is translated as CASSLQPGAAYEQYF.

In its sample, this clonotype was seen many times. The gene calls are TRBV30 and TRBJ1-2; D gene unclear. The CDR3 contains 13 residues. Germline values: CDR1 GTSNPN, CDR2 SVGIG (reference sequence). V was cut by 2 bases and J by 2 bases, with 9 bases left in between. The CDR3 DNA reads TGTGCCTGGAGTAGCAGCCCAAACTATGGCTACACCTTC. It encodes CAWSSSPNYGYTF.

This clonotype was seen repeatedly, ten times or more. This chain links TRBV29-1 with TRBJ1-1; 10 nucleotides line up with TRBD1. The length of the CDR3 is 13 residues. Trimming at V came to 7 bases and at J to 4 bases, leaving 6 bases not matched to a gene. The germline V gene has CDR1 SQVTM and CDR2 ANQGSEA. The CDR3: CSAWDRGATEAFF. The CDR3 region has the DNA TGCAGCGCTTGGGACAGGGGTGCCACTGAAGCTTTCTTT.

This clonotype was detected ten times or more. The chain carries TRBV5-1 and TRBJ1-6; weak D call: TRBD1 (5 bases). The CDR3 loop spans 13 amino acids. The ends were cut back, 3 bases at V and 13 bases at J, with 14 bases in the middle. CDR1 and CDR2 (germline): SGHRS, YFSETQ. The CDR3 nucleotides are TGCGCCAGCAGCTCTCAAGGGGTAGATCCCCTCCACTTT. Its protein is CASSSQGVDPLHF.

The rearrangement joins TRBV3-1 to TRBJ1-4; TRBD1 might be the D (6 bases). Trimming left V 2 bases short and J 7 bases short, with 14 bases between. The CDR3 loop spans 15 amino acids. Germline V gene lookup returns CDR1 LGHDT and CDR2 YNNKEL (reference sequence). In DNA, the CDR3 is TGTGCCAGCAGCCAAAAGACAGGTTTTGGTGAAAAACTGTTTTTT. It specifies CASSQKTGFGEKLFF.

This clonotype was recorded many times. The chain is built from TRBV27 and TRBJ2-7; 9 bases are a match to TRBD2. The V segment lost 6 bases and the J segment 4 bases; nucleotides outside the gene matches: 7. Germline values: CDR1 MNHEY, CDR2 SMNVEV (reference sequence). This CDR3 has 14 amino acids. DNA for the CDR3: TGTGCCAGCAGCGCCGGGACTAGCATTTACGAGCAGTACTTC. It translates to CASSAGTSIYEQYF.